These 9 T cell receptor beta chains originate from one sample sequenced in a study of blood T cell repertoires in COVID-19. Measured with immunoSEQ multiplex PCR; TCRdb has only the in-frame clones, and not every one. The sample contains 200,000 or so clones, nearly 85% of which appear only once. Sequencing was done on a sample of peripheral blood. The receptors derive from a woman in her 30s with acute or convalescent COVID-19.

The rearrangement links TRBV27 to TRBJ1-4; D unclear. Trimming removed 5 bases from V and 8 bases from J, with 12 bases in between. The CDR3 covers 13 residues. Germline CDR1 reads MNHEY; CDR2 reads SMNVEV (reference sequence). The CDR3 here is CASSRFSGEKLFF. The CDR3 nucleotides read TGTGCCAGCAGTCGATTCTCGGGAGAAAAACTGTTTTTT. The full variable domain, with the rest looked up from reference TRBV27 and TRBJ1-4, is EAQVTQNPRYLITVTGKKLTVTCSQNMNHEYMSWYRQDPGLGLRQIYYSMNVEVTDKGDVPEGYKVSRKEKRNFPLILESPSPNQTSLYFCASSRFSGEKLFFGSGTQLSVL.

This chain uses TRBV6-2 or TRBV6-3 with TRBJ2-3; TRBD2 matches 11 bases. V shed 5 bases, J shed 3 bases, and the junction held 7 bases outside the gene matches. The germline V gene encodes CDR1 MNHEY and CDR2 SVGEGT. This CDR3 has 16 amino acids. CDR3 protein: CASSTGTSGPTDTQYF. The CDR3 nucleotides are TGTGCCAGCAGTACCGGGACTAGCGGCCCGACAGATACGCAGTATTTT.

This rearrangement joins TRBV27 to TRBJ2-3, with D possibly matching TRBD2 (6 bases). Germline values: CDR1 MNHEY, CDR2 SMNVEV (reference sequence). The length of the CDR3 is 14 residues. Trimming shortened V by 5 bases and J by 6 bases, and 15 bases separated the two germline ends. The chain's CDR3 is CASSKFLGGDTQYF. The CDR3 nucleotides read TGTGCCAGCAGTAAATTCCTCGGGGGTGATACGCAGTATTTT.

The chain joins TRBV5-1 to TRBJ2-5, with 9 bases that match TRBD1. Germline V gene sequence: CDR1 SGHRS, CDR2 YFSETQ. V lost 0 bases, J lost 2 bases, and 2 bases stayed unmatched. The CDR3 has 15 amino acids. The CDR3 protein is CASSLEGTGQETQYF. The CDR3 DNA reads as TGCGCCAGCAGCTTGGAGGGGACAGGGCAAGAGACCCAGTACTTC.

The DNA of the CDR3 is TGTGCCAGCAGCCCCCAGTCCAACGTCGGCGGGCCCTACAATGAGCAGTTCTTC. Amino acids: CASSPQSNVGGPYNEQFF. The J gene is TRBJ2-1, the V gene TRBV9; tentatively, D is TRBD2 (5 bases). This CDR3 is 18 amino acids long. Trimming took off 4 bases at V and 2 bases at J, with 22 bases between the two ends. Germline CDR1 reads SGDLS; CDR2 reads YYNGEE.

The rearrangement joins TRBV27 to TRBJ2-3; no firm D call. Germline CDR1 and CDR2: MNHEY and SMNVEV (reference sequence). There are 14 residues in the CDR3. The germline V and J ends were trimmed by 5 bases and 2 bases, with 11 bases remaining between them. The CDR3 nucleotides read TGTGCCAGCAGTCCGTCCGTACACACAGATACGCAGTATTTT. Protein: CASSPSVHTDTQYF.

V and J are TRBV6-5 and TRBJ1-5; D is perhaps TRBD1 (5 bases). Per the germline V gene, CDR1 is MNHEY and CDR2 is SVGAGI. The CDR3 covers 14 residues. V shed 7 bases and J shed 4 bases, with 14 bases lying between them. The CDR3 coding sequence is TGTGCCAGCACGAGCAGGGCAAAAAATCAGCCCCAGCATTTT. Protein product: CASTSRAKNQPQHF.

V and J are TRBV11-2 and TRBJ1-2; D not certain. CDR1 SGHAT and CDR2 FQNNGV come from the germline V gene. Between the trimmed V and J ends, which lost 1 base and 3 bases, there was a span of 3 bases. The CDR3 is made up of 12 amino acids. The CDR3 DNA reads TGTGCCAGCAGCTTAGGGCACTATGGCTACACCTTC. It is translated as CASSLGHYGYTF.

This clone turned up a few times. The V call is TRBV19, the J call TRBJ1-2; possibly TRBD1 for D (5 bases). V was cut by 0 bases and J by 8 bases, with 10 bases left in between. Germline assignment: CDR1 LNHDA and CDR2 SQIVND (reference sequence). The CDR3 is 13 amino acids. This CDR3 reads CASSIEVRGGYTF. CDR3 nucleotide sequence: TGTGCCAGTAGTATAGAGGTGCGGGGCGGCTACACCTTC.